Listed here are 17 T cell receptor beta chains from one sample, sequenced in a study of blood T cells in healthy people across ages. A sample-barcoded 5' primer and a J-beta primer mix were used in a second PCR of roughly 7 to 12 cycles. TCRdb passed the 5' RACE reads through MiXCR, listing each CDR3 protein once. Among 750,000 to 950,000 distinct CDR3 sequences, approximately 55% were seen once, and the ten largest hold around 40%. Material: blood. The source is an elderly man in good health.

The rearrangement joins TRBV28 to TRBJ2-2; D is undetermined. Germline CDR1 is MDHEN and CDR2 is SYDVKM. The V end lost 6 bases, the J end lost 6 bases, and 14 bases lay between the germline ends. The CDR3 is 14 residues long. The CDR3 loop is CASSLIPQSGELFF. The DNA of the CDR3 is TGTGCCAGCAGCCTTATCCCGCAGTCCGGGGAGCTGTTTTTT.

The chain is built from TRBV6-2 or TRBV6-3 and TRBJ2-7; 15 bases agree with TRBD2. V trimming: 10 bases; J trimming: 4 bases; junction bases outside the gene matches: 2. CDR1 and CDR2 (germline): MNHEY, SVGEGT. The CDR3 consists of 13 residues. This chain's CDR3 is CATGTSGRYEQYF. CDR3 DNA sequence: TGTGCCACCGGGACTAGCGGGAGGTACGAGCAGTACTTC.

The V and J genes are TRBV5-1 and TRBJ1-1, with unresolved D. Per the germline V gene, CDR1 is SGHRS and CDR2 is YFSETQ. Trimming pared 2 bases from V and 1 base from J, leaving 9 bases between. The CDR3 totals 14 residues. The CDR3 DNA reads TGCGCCAGCAGCTTTCGGAGTAGGAACACTGAAGCTTTCTTT. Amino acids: CASSFRSRNTEAFF.

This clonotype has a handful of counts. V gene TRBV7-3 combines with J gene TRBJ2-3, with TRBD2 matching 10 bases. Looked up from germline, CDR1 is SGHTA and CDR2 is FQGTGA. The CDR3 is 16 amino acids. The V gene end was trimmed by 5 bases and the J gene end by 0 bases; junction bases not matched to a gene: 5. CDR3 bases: TGTGCCAGCAGCCCCGGACTAGCGGCTAGCACAGATACGCAGTATTTT. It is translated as CASSPGLAASTDTQYF.

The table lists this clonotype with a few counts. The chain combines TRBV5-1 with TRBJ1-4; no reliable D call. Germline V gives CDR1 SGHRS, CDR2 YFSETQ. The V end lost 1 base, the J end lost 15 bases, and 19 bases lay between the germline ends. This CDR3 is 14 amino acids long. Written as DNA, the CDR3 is TGCGCCAGCAGCTTGTCGCCAAACTTTGACGACTTGTTTTTT. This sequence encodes CASSLSPNFDDLFF. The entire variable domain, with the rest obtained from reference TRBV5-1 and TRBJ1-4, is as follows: KAGVTQTPRYLIKTRGQQVTLSCSPISGHRSVSWYQQTPGQGLQFLFEYFSETQRNKGNFPGRFSGRQFSNSRSEMNVSTLELGDSALYLCASSLSPNFDDLFFGSGTQLSVL.

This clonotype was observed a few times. The CDR3 loop is CASSLRASGETQYF. The CDR3 nucleotides are TGTGCCAGCAGCCTCAGGGCGTCCGGAGAGACCCAGTACTTC. The chain couples TRBV12-3 or TRBV12-4 to TRBJ2-5, with D maybe TRBD1 (5 bases). This CDR3 has 14 residues. V was cut by 6 bases and J by 4 bases, with 15 bases left in between.

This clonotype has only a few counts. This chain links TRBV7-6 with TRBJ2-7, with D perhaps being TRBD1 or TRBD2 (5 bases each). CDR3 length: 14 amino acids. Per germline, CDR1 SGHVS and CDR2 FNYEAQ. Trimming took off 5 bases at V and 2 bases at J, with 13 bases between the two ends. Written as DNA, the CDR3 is TGTGCCAGCAGCCCGACAGAGCGGACCTACGAGCAGTACTTC. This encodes CASSPTERTYEQYF.

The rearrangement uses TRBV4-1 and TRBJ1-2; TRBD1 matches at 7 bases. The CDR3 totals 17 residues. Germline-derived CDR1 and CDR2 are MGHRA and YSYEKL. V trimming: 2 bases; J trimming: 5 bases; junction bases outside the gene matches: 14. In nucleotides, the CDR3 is TGCGCCAGCAGCCAACCCCCGACAGGGCAAAAGGGGTATGGCTACACCTTC. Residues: CASSQPPTGQKGYGYTF.

For the CDR3, the DNA is TGTGCCAGCAGCTTAGCGCTGGGGGTGGCATCCTACGAGCAGTACTTC. Translated: CASSLALGVASYEQYF. V gene TRBV7-9 combines with J gene TRBJ2-7; D possibly uses TRBD1 or TRBD2 (5 bases each). Germline V CDR1 and CDR2: SEHNR, FQNEAQ (reference sequence). V lost 0 bases and J lost 1, with 13 bases in between. This CDR3 has 16 residues.

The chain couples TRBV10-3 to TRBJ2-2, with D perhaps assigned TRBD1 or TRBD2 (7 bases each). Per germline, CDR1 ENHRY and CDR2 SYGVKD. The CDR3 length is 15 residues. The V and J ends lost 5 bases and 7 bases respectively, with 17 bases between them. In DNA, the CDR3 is TGTGCCATCAGTTCGAGGGGGCGGGAGTTCGGGGAGCTGTTTTTT. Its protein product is CAISSRGREFGELFF.

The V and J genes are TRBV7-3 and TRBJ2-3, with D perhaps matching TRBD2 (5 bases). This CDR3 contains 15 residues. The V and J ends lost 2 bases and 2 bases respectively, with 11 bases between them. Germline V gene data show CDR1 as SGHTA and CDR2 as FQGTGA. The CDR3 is CASSLGVAHTDTQYF. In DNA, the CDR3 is TGTGCCAGCAGCTTAGGGGTAGCGCACACAGATACGCAGTATTTT.

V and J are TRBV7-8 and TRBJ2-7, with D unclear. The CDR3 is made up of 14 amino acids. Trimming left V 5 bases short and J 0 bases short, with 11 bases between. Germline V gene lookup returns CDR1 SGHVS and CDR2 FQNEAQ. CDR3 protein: CASSALWGSYEQYF. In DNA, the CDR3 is TGTGCCAGCAGCGCGCTGTGGGGCTCCTACGAGCAGTACTTC.

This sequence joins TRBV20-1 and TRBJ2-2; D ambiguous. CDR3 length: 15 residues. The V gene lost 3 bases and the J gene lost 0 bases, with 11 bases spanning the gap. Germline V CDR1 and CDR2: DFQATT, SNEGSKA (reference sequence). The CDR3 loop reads CSASKGAPNTGELFF. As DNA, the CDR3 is TGCAGTGCTAGTAAAGGCGCTCCGAACACCGGGGAGCTGTTTTTT.

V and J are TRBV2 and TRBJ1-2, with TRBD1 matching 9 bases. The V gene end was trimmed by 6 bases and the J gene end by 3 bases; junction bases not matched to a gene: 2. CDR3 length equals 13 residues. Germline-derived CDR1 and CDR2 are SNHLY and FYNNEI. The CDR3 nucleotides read TGTGCCAGCAGGGACAGGGGCTACTATGGCTACACCTTC. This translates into CASRDRGYYGYTF.

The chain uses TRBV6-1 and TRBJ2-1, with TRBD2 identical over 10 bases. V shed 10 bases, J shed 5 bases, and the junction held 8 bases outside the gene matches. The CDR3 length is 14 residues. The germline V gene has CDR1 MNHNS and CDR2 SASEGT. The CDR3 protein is CATPAGGLNNEQFF. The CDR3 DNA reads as TGTGCCACCCCAGCGGGAGGGTTAAACAATGAGCAGTTCTTC.

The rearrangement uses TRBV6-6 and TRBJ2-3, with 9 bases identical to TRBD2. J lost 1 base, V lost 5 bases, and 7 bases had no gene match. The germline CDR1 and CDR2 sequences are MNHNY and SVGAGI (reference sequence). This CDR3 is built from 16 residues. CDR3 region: CASSQTSGQGTDTQYF. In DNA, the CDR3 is TGTGCCAGCAGTCAAACTAGCGGGCAAGGCACAGATACGCAGTATTTT.

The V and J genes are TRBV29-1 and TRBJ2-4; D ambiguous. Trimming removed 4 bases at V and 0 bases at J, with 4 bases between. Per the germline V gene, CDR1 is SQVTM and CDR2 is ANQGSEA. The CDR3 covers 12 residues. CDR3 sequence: CSVGVAKNIQYF. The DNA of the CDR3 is TGCAGCGTTGGGGTAGCCAAAAACATTCAGTACTTC.